The clone carrying this TCR beta chain was detected once. Its antigen is undetermined. Naive CD8 cells comprised CD45RO-negative, CCR7-positively selected cells, excluding terminally differentiated effector memory CD45RA+ cells. The donors were adults (healthy and HIV-negative) with no recent acute infections or vaccinations. These data originate in a study of shared clonotypes between healthy human individuals. Whole-study findings and limits: Even with large depth, rarefaction showed that sorted-subset sequencing was incomplete. Compared with memory subsets, naive subsets generally had larger estimated richness.

Genomic DNA (from each subset) was split evenly across several immunoSEQ plates. Clones were sequenced by immunoSEQ multiplex PCR, and TCRdb holds only the in-frame ones, with some missing. The sample lists 2 million or so clones; about 95% were seen once. The CDR3 contains 15 residues. CDR1 and CDR2 from the germline V gene are LGHNA and YSLEER. V shed 3 bases and J shed 4 bases, with 15 bases lying between them. The chain recombines TRBV4-3 with TRBJ1-2; TRBD1 might be the D (6 bases). The TCR was taken from a man between 18 and 35 years old in good health. The sample consisted of naive CD8+ T cells sorted from blood. The CDR3: CASSQGAGGGYGYTF. The CDR3 DNA reads as TGCGCCAGCAGCCAGGGGGCGGGGGGAGGCTATGGCTACACCTTC.